This entry is about one T cell receptor beta chain. As yet, its antigen is unknown. V was clipped by 2 bases and J by 1 base, with 7 bases between them. Germline assignment: CDR1 SGDLS and CDR2 YYNGEE. CDR3 length: 15 residues. This entry is derived from a study of cytomegalovirus exposure and HLA in healthy donors. PCR employed 60 Vbeta and 13 Jbeta primers. Sequenced by immunoSEQ multiplex PCR; TCRdb stores in-frame clones only, minus some. The sample yields more than 150,000 clones, less than 90% seen once. Study outcomes and limitations: What a later analysis reportedly showed was that an Asian-associated ancestry cluster had fewer N-insertions than the roughly 700-donor mean. An analysis done earlier found most TCR beta V segments productive about 90% or about 30% of the time. Association of a missense DCLRE1C variant with TCR beta V- and J-gene trimming was reported in a later analysis. Confirmation in vitro established that a few CMV-associated chains were specific for CMV antigens.

The sample comprised PBMCs. This TCR derives from a girl under three years old in good health and CMV-seronegative. V usage is TRBV9 and J usage is TRBJ2-6; D is unresolved. The CDR3 nucleotides read TGTGCCAGCAGCGTTATTACATCTGGGGCCAACGTCCTGACTTTC. Protein product: CASSVITSGANVLTF.